What follows is one TCR beta chain and its context. Antigen specificity is unknown. The data were taken from a study of T cell responses to AZD1222 COVID-19 vaccine. Study at large: Second-dose timings of about 4 or about 12 weeks were pooled.

The method was immunoSEQ multiplex PCR; TCRdb's version includes in-frame clones alone and lacks a portion of them. The sample yields over 130,000 clones, 89% seen once. Study observations and caveats: It should be noted that donors were predominantly white British and more often female, and clonal diversity was possibly underestimated.

Germline lookup yields CDR1 KGHSH and CDR2 LQKENI. V lost 1 base and J lost 8, with 12 bases in between. The CDR3 has 14 amino acids. The clonotype comes from an adult in good health. Sequencing was performed on peripheral blood, taken on day 0 of AZD1222 vaccination. J is TRBJ2-4 and V is TRBV18; possible D gene TRBD1, 5 bases. The CDR3 reads CASSPLDRSDIQYF. The CDR3 DNA is TGTGCCAGCTCACCACTCGACAGATCGGACATTCAGTACTTC.